This T cell receptor (beta chain) originates from a study of blood T cell repertoires in COVID-19. Donors of Cohort 3 who recovered were those that had two negative PCRs, clearance, or symptom resolution. Germline values: CDR1 SNHLY, CDR2 FYNNEI. The ends lost 6 bases at V and 3 bases at J; junction bases unmatched: 22. CDR3 size: 19 residues. Generated by immunoSEQ multiplex PCR, the TCRdb table keeps only in-frame clones and is missing some. There are hundreds of thousands of clones in the sample; 86% occur only once, and around 2.1% lies in the top ten. Sequencing was performed on PBMCs or T cells enriched from blood (not recorded which). The sequence came from a woman in her fifties or sixties who had recovered from COVID-19. The J gene is TRBJ2-7, the V gene TRBV2; 8 nucleotides agree with TRBD2. The CDR3 region has the DNA TGTGCCAGCAGCTGGAGCCGGGGGGGCCTAGCAGCGAAGGACTACGAGCAGTACTTC. Translated: CASSWSRGGLAAKDYEQYF.